This TCR beta chain was found in a study of CD8 T cells in Susac syndrome (dated 2019 in TCRdb). Regarding the complete study: Repertoire sequencing was used to test whether CD8+ T cell activation and differentiation in Susac syndrome was antigen driven. The study compared CD8+ T cell repertoire clonality among 12 healthy donors, around 14 Susac syndrome patients and roughly 16 multiple sclerosis patients.

Remarks on this clonotype: The antigen it recognizes is unknown. Base qualities are not recorded, but no much larger clone differs from it by a single base.

RNA was extracted using the RNeasy kit, and about 0.45 to 1 ug of the RNA was reverse transcribed with random hexamers. The immunoSEQ multiplex PCR assay, which covers 54 Vbeta and 13 Jbeta segments, was used to amplify TCR beta CDR3 regions. Bias from PCR amplification was corrected by using a synthetic template baseline for primer optimization and for computational correction. The published analysis was carried out like this. Only productive sequences were kept, with reads annotated to V, D and J genes according to IMGT and analyzed in immunoSEQ Analyzer. To calculate clonality, Shannon entropy was normalized by log2 of the number of productive unique sequences and then subtracted from one. For each patient and control, public and private clones were evaluated among the 100 most prevalent clones. Clones were defined as Susac-specific if absent from the healthy and MS cohorts, from 1052 published viral clones and from other ImmuneACCESS disease sequences. The public reads were quality trimmed at Q25 with fastp and then assembled into clones with MiXCR by TCRdb, keeping productive beta chains. A single entry per CDR3 protein holds the most common genes and DNA from its merged rows. TCRdb, not the original authors, processed these V and J calls. This sample lists about 80,000 distinct CDR3 sequences; about 93% were detected once. The top ten clonotypes cover 0.2% to 0.3% of the sample.

Paper-wide results and their limitations: The number of individuals in the TCR sequencing and HLA analysis was acknowledged as relatively small.

Peripheral blood CD8+ and CD4+ T cells from healthy donors, Susac syndrome patients and multiple sclerosis patients were profiled using high-throughput TCR beta sequencing. The healthy donors served as controls matched for age and sex. Bulk CD8+ and CD4+ T cells were purified magnetically by negative isolation, whereas CD8+ TEMRA cells were enriched by FACS. Blood was collected in EDTA tubes and processed within 24 hours, with PBMCs isolated through density gradient centrifugation. PBMCs intended for TCR sequencing were cryopreserved in liquid nitrogen and were subsequently thawed in a 37 degrees C water bath. A purity of at least 90% was achieved for sorted or isolated CD4+, CD8+ and CD8+ TEMRA cells. Sequenced input: CD8+ T cells from PBMCs. This sequence originates from a human donor in good health.

The CDR3 here reads CATRPHPYEQYF. DNA sequence: TGTGCCACCCGACCGCACCCATACGAGCAGTACTTC. Rearrangement joined TRBV6-5 to TRBJ2-7, with the D gene not clear enough to name. In the germline V gene, CDR1 corresponds to MNHEY and CDR2 to SVGAGI. Reading from cysteine to phenylalanine, the CDR3 counts 12 amino acids. Only the CDR3 DNA is retained, 36 bases long and in frame from the first base. The junction shows trimming of 10 bases on V and 4 bases on J, plus 14 bases between the germline ends.